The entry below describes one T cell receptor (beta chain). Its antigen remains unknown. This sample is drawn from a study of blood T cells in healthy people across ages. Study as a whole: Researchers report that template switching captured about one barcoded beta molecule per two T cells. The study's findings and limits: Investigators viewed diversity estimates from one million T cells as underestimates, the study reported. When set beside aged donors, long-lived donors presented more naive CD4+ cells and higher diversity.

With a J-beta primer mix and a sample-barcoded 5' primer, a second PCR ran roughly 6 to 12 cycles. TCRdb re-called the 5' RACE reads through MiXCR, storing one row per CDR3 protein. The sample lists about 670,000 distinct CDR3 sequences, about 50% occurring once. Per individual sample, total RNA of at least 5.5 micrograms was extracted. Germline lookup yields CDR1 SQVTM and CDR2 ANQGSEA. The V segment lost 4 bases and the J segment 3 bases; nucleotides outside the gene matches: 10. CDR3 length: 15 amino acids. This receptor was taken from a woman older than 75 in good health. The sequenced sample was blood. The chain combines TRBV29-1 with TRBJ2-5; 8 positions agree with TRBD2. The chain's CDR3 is CSVVRRGEIEETQYF. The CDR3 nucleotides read TGCAGCGTTGTGAGGCGGGGGGAAATAGAAGAGACCCAGTACTTC.